Described below is a single T cell receptor beta chain sequence and its context. Its antigen is undetermined. V lost 5 bases and J lost 2, with 14 bases in between. The CDR3 covers 15 residues. CDR1 MNHEY and CDR2 SMNVEV come from the germline V gene (reference sequence). Primers used in a second PCR of roughly 6 to 11 cycles were a sample-barcoded 5' primer and a J-beta primer mix. TCRdb recomputed calls from the 5' RACE reads with MiXCR, one row per CDR3 protein. The table lists around 1,500,000 distinct CDR3 sequences, 40% to 50% of them singletons. These data are taken from a study of blood T cells in healthy people across ages. Study in general: Template-switching capture recovered about one barcoded beta molecule per two T cells.

Broader study findings: Among long-lived donors, naive CD4+ cells were more numerous and diversity higher than in aged donors. TCR beta diversity correlated strongly with naive T cell percentage. Per million T cells, TCR beta diversity dropped roughly linearly as age increased.

This TCR derives from a woman aged 18-29 years in good health. V gene TRBV27 combines with J gene TRBJ2-3; no reliable D call. The sample consisted of blood. This CDR3 is CASSTRLDHTDTQYF. CDR3 coding DNA: TGTGCCAGCAGTACCCGACTGGACCACACAGATACGCAGTATTTT.